A single sample gave rise to the 22 T cell receptor beta chains below, sequenced in a study of identical twins. TCRdb itself ran the 5' RACE reads through MiXCR, one entry per CDR3 protein. The sample has just over 450,000 distinct CDR3 sequences, approximately 15% seen once. Separately, the same data were catalogued under a study of yellow fever vaccine responses in identical twins.

The specimen was CD4+ T cells sorted from blood. Source of these receptors: a woman aged 18-29 years in good health.

This chain links TRBV5-1 with TRBJ1-1; D possibly corresponds to TRBD1 (6 bases). The CDR3 totals 13 residues. CDR1 and CDR2 from the germline V gene are SGHRS and YFSETQ. V was cut by 7 bases and J by 1 base, with 11 bases left in between. CDR3 region: CASSTTGNTEAFF. The CDR3 DNA reads TGCGCCAGCTCTACGACAGGGAACACTGAAGCTTTCTTT.

This clonotype was seen ten or more times. The rearrangement links TRBV5-6 to TRBJ2-3; 10 nucleotides line up with TRBD2. The V and J ends lost 3 bases and 4 bases, in that order; junction bases with no gene match: 2. This CDR3 is built from 14 residues. Germline-derived CDR1 and CDR2 are SGHDT and YYEEEE. CDR3 protein: CASSYTSGADTQYF. CDR3 DNA sequence: TGTGCCAGCAGCTACACTAGCGGGGCAGATACGCAGTATTTT.

The chain joins TRBV20-1 to TRBJ1-1; the D gene is possibly TRBD1 (6 bases). Germline values: CDR1 DFQATT, CDR2 SNEGSKA (reference sequence). The CDR3 spans 14 residues. Trimming took 8 bases from V and 5 from J, leaving 21 bases between them. This CDR3 is CSTLTRGAWTEAFF. CDR3 in DNA: TGCAGTACCTTAACACGGGGGGCCTGGACTGAAGCTTTCTTT.

This chain uses TRBV6-5 with TRBJ1-5, with D perhaps matching TRBD1 (5 bases). V was clipped by 0 bases and J by 5 bases, with 8 bases between them. CDR1 MNHEY and CDR2 SVGAGI come from the germline V gene. CDR3 size: 14 residues. As DNA, the CDR3 is TGTGCCAGCAGTTACTCGGGGACCCATCAGCCCCAGCATTTT. It specifies CASSYSGTHQPQHF.

This clonotype was detected only a few times. This chain uses TRBV12-3 or TRBV12-4 with TRBJ2-3, with 8 bases identical to TRBD2. This CDR3 spans 16 amino acids. The V gene end was trimmed by 5 bases and the J gene end by 0 bases; junction bases not matched to a gene: 7. DNA for the CDR3: TGTGCCAGCAGTCGACGGGGGGGACTTAGCACAGATACGCAGTATTTT. It translates to CASSRRGGLSTDTQYF.

This clonotype showed up just a few times. The chain uses TRBV7-2 and TRBJ2-3, with D perhaps matching TRBD2 (5 bases). The CDR3 consists of 17 residues. Germline V CDR1 and CDR2: SGHTA, FQGNSA. With 5 bases removed from V and 2 bases from J, the gap between germline ends came to 20 bases. The CDR3 DNA reads as TGTGCCAGCAGCGGTCCACTAGGTTCAGGTCCCACAGATACGCAGTATTTT. Its translation: CASSGPLGSGPTDTQYF.

This chain links TRBV7-9 with TRBJ2-5, with D perhaps being TRBD1 or TRBD2 (5 bases each). Germline lookup yields CDR1 SEHNR and CDR2 FQNEAQ (reference sequence). This CDR3 has 15 residues. Trimming shortened V by 3 bases and J by 0 bases, and 11 bases separated the two germline ends. CDR3 loop: CASSFGQADQETQYF. The CDR3 region has the DNA TGTGCCAGCAGCTTCGGACAAGCGGACCAAGAGACCCAGTACTTC. The variable domain in full, with the rest retrieved from reference TRBV7-9 and TRBJ2-5, is DTGVSQNPRHKITKRGQNVTFRCDPISEHNRLYWYRQTLGQGPEFLTYFQNEAQLEKSRLLSDRFSAERPKGSFSTLEIQRTEQGDSAMYLCASSFGQADQETQYFGPGTRLLVL.

The table lists this clonotype with many counts. The rearrangement links TRBV7-9 to TRBJ1-1; D unresolved. V lost 2 bases to trimming and J lost 8 bases, with 15 bases between them. CDR1 and CDR2 (germline): SEHNR, FQNEAQ (reference sequence). The CDR3 consists of 14 residues. CDR3 bases: TGTGCCAGCAGCTTATTTTCAACTTCGGTAGAAGCTTTCTTT. This codes for CASSLFSTSVEAFF.

This chain joins TRBV3-1 and TRBJ2-7, with a possible D match to TRBD2 (6 bases). Trimming shortened V by 3 bases and J by 2 bases, and 8 bases separated the two germline ends. The CDR3 is 13 amino acids. Germline CDR1 reads LGHDT; CDR2 reads YNNKEL (reference sequence). The CDR3 DNA sequence: TGTGCCAGCAGCCAGGAGGGGCCCTACGAGCAGTACTTC. As protein: CASSQEGPYEQYF.

This clonotype was observed a handful of times. This chain links TRBV5-1 with TRBJ2-7, with D possibly called TRBD1 or TRBD2 (5 bases each). V was clipped by 4 bases and J by 7 bases, with 9 bases between them. CDR3 length equals 11 residues. Germline V gives CDR1 SGHRS, CDR2 YFSETQ. As DNA, the CDR3 is TGCGCCAGCAGCGGCGAGGGGGAGCAGTACTTC. Encoded protein: CASSGEGEQYF. The whole variable domain, remainder taken from reference TRBV5-1 and TRBJ2-7, is KAGVTQTPRYLIKTRGQQVTLSCSPISGHRSVSWYQQTPGQGLQFLFEYFSETQRNKGNFPGRFSGRQFSNSRSEMNVSTLELGDSALYLCASSGEGEQYFGPGTRLTVT.

This clonotype was detected many times. The V call is TRBV12-3 or TRBV12-4, the J call TRBJ1-1, with 9 bases aligning to TRBD1. The CDR3 length is 14 residues. The ends lost 5 bases at V and 1 base at J; junction bases unmatched: 2. CDR3 sequence: CASSVGQGNTEAFF. The CDR3 DNA reads as TGTGCCAGCAGTGTGGGACAGGGGAACACTGAAGCTTTCTTT.

The J gene is TRBJ1-6, the V gene TRBV12-3 or TRBV12-4; 9 bases map to TRBD1. J was trimmed by 14 bases and V by 6 bases; bases with no gene match: 8. CDR3 length equals 13 residues. CDR3 coding DNA: TGTGCCAGCAGCACCGGGACAGGGATCTCCCTCCACTTT. As protein: CASSTGTGISLHF.

The V gene is TRBV6-5, the J gene TRBJ2-6; TRBD1 is a possible D gene (5 bases). The germline gives CDR1 MNHEY, CDR2 SVGAGI. The CDR3 runs to 17 residues. Trimming removed 2 bases at V and 2 bases at J, with 13 bases between. CDR3 in DNA: TGTGCCAGCAGTTACGTCGAAAGGGGCGCTGGGGCCAACGTCCTGACTTTC. This translates into CASSYVERGAGANVLTF.

The sample holds many counts of this clonotype. J is TRBJ2-1 and V is TRBV12-3 or TRBV12-4; D is uncertain. V shed 7 bases and J shed 0 bases, with 10 bases lying between them. The CDR3 consists of 14 residues. In DNA, the CDR3 is TGTGCCAGCACCCGAGGTAGCTCCTACAATGAGCAGTTCTTC. It is translated as CASTRGSSYNEQFF.

V is TRBV27 and J is TRBJ2-7; D is unclear. Trimming stripped 3 bases from V and 0 bases from J, with 12 bases between. This CDR3 is 15 amino acids long. CDR1 and CDR2 (germline): MNHEY, SMNVEV (reference sequence). This CDR3 is CASSLRQESSYEQYF. In DNA form, the CDR3 reads TGTGCCAGCAGTTTGAGGCAGGAGAGCTCCTACGAGCAGTACTTC.

This clonotype occurred a few times. This chain uses TRBV2 with TRBJ1-2; D perhaps matches TRBD1 (5 bases). V was clipped by 5 bases and J by 4 bases, with 14 bases between them. The V gene's germline CDR1 is SNHLY and CDR2 FYNNEI. The CDR3 contains 14 residues. The CDR3 nucleotides read TGTGCCAGCAGTAATATGGGGGGTGGCTATGGCTACACCTTC. It yields the protein CASSNMGGGYGYTF.

This clonotype has just a few counts. The rearrangement links TRBV7-9 to TRBJ2-5, with D possibly being TRBD1 (6 bases). Germline assignment: CDR1 SEHNR and CDR2 FQNEAQ (reference sequence). The length of the CDR3 is 14 residues. The germline V and J ends were trimmed by 3 bases and 4 bases, with 12 bases remaining between them. For the CDR3, the DNA is TGTGCCAGCAGCTTCAGGACAGACTCAGAGACCCAGTACTTC. Translated, it gives CASSFRTDSETQYF.

This chain connects TRBV21-1 to TRBJ1-2; the table's D gene call, TRBD1, was not cross checked with the DNA. TRBV21-1 is a pseudogene. The CDR3 covers 16 residues. This CDR3 is CASSKVQDRGLYGYTF. DNA for the CDR3: TGTGCCAGCAGCAAAGTCCAGGACAGGGGGCTTTATGGCTACACCTTC.

At least ten counts were recorded for this clonotype. The chain carries TRBV5-1 and TRBJ1-1; D call uncertain. Germline V lookup: CDR1 SGHRS, CDR2 YFSETQ. The CDR3 spans 13 residues. V was cut by 3 bases and J by 5 bases, with 11 bases left in between. The CDR3 nucleotides read TGCGCCAGCAGCTGGGAAATCGGTACTGAAGCTTTCTTT. It specifies CASSWEIGTEAFF.

This clonotype was detected ten times or more. This chain uses TRBV6-1 with TRBJ1-2; 7 positions match TRBD1. The germline V gene encodes CDR1 MNHNS and CDR2 SASEGT. The V segment lost 7 bases and the J segment 7 bases; nucleotides outside the gene matches: 9. The CDR3 has 13 residues. For the CDR3, the DNA is TGTGCCAGCAAACGAGACAGGGATGCTGGCTACACCTTC. Its protein product is CASKRDRDAGYTF.

This clonotype was observed a few times. The chain couples TRBV24-1 to TRBJ2-1; D uncertain. Trimming left V 4 bases short and J 0 bases short, with 15 bases between. CDR3 length equals 17 residues. Germline V CDR1 and CDR2: KGHDR, SFDVKD. CDR3 bases: TGTGCCACCAGTGAAGTAGGAGTTACGAGCTCCTACAATGAGCAGTTCTTC. As protein: CATSEVGVTSSYNEQFF.

This clonotype was recorded at least ten times. The rearrangement links TRBV5-5 to TRBJ2-7, with 9 bases lining up with TRBD1. With V trimmed by 0 bases and J by 1 base, 5 bases remained unmatched. Germline CDR1 is SGHKS and CDR2 is YYEKEE (reference sequence). CDR3 length: 16 amino acids. CDR3 nucleotides: TGTGCCAGCAGCTTGGCCAGGACAGGGGCATCCTACGAGCAGTACTTC. It specifies CASSLARTGASYEQYF.